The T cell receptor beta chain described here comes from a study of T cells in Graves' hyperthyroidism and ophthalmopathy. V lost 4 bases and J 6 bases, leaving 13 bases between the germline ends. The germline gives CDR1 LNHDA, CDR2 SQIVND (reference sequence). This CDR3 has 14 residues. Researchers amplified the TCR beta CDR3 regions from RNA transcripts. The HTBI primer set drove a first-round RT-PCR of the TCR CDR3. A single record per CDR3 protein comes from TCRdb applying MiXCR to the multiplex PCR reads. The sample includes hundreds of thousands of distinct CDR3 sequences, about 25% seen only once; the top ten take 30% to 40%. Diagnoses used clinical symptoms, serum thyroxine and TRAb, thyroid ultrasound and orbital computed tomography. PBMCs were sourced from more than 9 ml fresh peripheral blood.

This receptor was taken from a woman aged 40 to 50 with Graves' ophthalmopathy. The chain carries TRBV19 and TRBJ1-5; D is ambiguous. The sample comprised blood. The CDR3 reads CASSRDGLGQPQHF. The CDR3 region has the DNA TGTGCCAGTAGTAGGGATGGGCTCGGTCAGCCCCAGCATTTT.